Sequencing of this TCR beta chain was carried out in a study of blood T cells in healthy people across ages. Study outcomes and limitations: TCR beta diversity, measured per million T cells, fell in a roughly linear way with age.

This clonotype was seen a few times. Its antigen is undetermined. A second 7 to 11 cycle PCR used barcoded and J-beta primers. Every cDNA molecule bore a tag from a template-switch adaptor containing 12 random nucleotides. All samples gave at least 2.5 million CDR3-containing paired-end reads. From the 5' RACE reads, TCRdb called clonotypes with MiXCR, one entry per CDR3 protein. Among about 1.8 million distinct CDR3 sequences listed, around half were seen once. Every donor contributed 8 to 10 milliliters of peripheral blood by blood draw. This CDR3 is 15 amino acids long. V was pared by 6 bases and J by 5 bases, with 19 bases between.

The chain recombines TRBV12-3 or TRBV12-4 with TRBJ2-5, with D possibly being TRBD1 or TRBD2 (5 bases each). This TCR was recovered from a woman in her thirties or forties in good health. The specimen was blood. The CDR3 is CASSQASLGEETQYF. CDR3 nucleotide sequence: TGTGCCAGCAGCCAAGCGTCCCTGGGGGAGGAGACCCAGTACTTC.